A single sample gave rise to the 22 T cell receptor beta chains below, sequenced in a study of T cells in Graves' hyperthyroidism and ophthalmopathy. TCR beta CDR3 regions were amplified from RNA. The HTBI set primed first-round TCR CDR3 RT-PCR. TCRdb called the multiplex PCR reads again in MiXCR, with one record for every CDR3 protein. The sample includes around 400,000 distinct CDR3 sequences, about 16% of them seen just once. The sequencing sample was made of blood. The receptors shown here come from a woman aged 60-70 years with Graves' ophthalmopathy.

Many counts were recorded for this clonotype. The J gene is TRBJ1-2, the V gene TRBV18, with D maybe TRBD1 (6 bases). The CDR3 contains 13 residues. The germline CDR1 and CDR2 sequences are KGHSH and LQKENI. Trimming stripped 1 base from V and 8 bases from J, with 11 bases between. CDR3 DNA sequence: TGTGCCAGCTCACCACTGGGGGGCACCGGCTACACCTTC. Translating it yields CASSPLGGTGYTF. Looking up the rest from reference TRBV18 and TRBJ1-2 gives the full variable domain: NAGVMQNPRHLVRRRGQEARLRCSPMKGHSHVYWYRQLPEEGLKFMVYLQKENIIDESGMPKERFSAEFPKEGPSILRIQQVVRGDSAAYFCASSPLGGTGYTFGSGTRLTVV.

This clonotype was recorded at least ten times. The chain recombines TRBV7-9 with TRBJ2-1; D may be TRBD1 (5 bases). The V gene's germline CDR1 is SEHNR and CDR2 FQNEAQ (reference sequence). The CDR3 contains 15 residues. V lost 2 bases and J 3 bases, leaving 11 bases between the germline ends. CDR3 sequence (DNA): TGTGCCAGCAGCTTACAGGGCGGTTTCTACAATGAGCAGTTCTTC. This translates into CASSLQGGFYNEQFF.

This chain uses TRBV6-5 with TRBJ2-3; D perhaps matches TRBD2 (5 bases). The CDR3 has 14 amino acids. Germline-derived CDR1 and CDR2 are MNHEY and SVGAGI. Trimming removed 4 bases at V and 2 bases at J, with 10 bases between. CDR3 DNA: TGTGCCAGCAGTTTTCCGACTACCACAGATACGCAGTATTTT. Protein product: CASSFPTTTDTQYF.

This clonotype was seen many times. The J gene is TRBJ2-2, the V gene TRBV5-1, with D hard to call. Trimming stripped 0 bases from V and 4 bases from J, with 7 bases between. The CDR3 has 14 residues. In germline, CDR1 is SGHRS, CDR2 YFSETQ. CDR3 nucleotide sequence: TGCGCCAGCAGCTTGGAACTTCGCACCGGGGAGCTGTTTTTT. Amino acids: CASSLELRTGELFF.

This clonotype was seen ten or more times. The chain joins TRBV10-3 to TRBJ2-7, with D possibly being TRBD2 (6 bases). Germline CDR1 reads ENHRY; CDR2 reads SYGVKD. The CDR3 consists of 12 residues. Trimming removed 8 bases at V and 7 bases at J, with 15 bases between. CDR3 nucleotide sequence: TGTGCCATCTCTCCCACCCGGGGGGAGCAGTACTTC. It codes for CAISPTRGEQYF.

At least ten counts were recorded for this clonotype. The chain couples TRBV3-1 to TRBJ2-7; 9 bases align to TRBD1. Trimming removed 4 bases from V and 6 bases from J; junction bases left unmatched: 10. Per the germline V gene, CDR1 is LGHDT and CDR2 is YNNKEL (reference sequence). The CDR3 is 15 amino acids. CDR3 coding DNA: TGTGCCAGCAGCCGAACCCGGGACAGGGCCACCGAGCAGTACTTC. Amino acid sequence: CASSRTRDRATEQYF.

The chain joins TRBV24-1 to TRBJ1-2, with D hard to call. The V gene's germline CDR1 is KGHDR and CDR2 SFDVKD. V was cut by 2 bases and J by 3 bases, with 6 bases left in between. This CDR3 comprises 13 residues. This chain's CDR3 is CATSDSDYYGYTF. Here the CDR3 DNA reads TGTGCCACCAGTGATTCTGATTACTATGGCTACACCTTC.

The chain couples TRBV5-6 to TRBJ2-5; D may match TRBD1 or TRBD2 (5 bases each). The CDR3 consists of 16 residues. V was shortened by 1 base and J by 3 bases, with 16 bases between the two germline ends. The germline V gene has CDR1 SGHDT and CDR2 YYEEEE. CDR3 bases: TGTGCCAGCAGCTTGTTGGGCAGGGAGATGAAAGAGACCCAGTACTTC. Protein sequence: CASSLLGREMKETQYF.

This clonotype was detected only a few times. The gene calls are TRBV7-3 and TRBJ2-6; a weak D match, TRBD1 (6 bases). The CDR3 covers 16 residues. Germline V gene data show CDR1 as SGHTA and CDR2 as FQGTGA. The V end lost 2 bases, the J end lost 0 bases, and 8 bases lay between the germline ends. The chain's CDR3 is CASSLLGGSGANVLTF. CDR3 coding DNA: TGTGCCAGCAGCTTATTAGGGGGCTCTGGGGCCAACGTCCTGACTTTC.

The V gene is TRBV6-1, the J gene TRBJ2-2, with D perhaps matching TRBD2 (6 bases). Germline CDR1 and CDR2: MNHNS and SASEGT. The CDR3 is made up of 18 amino acids. Trimming took off 3 bases at V and 1 base at J, with 18 bases between the two ends. The CDR3, as DNA: TGTGCCAGCAGTGACTTGGGACTCCGAGCATTGAACACCGGGGAGCTGTTTTTT. Its translation: CASSDLGLRALNTGELFF.

V usage is TRBV29-1 and J usage is TRBJ2-7; 10 positions match TRBD1. Looked up from germline, CDR1 is SQVTM and CDR2 is ANQGSEA. This CDR3 has 14 amino acids. V dropped 7 bases and J dropped 2; count of bases not matched to a gene: 8. The CDR3: CSAGDRGPTYEQYF. In DNA form, the CDR3 reads TGCAGCGCCGGGGACAGGGGTCCCACCTACGAGCAGTACTTC.

This clonotype was seen more than once but under ten times. The V and J genes are TRBV5-1 and TRBJ2-1; D possibly uses TRBD1 or TRBD2 (5 bases each). V shed 3 bases and J shed 7 bases, with 14 bases lying between them. Germline-derived CDR1 and CDR2 are SGHRS and YFSETQ. This CDR3 has 14 residues. In DNA form, the CDR3 reads TGCGCCAGCAGCTCCGGGACGGAAACGAATGAGCAGTTCTTC. Protein sequence: CASSSGTETNEQFF.

In this sample, this clonotype turned up many times. V and J are TRBV28 and TRBJ2-7; D remains unclear. The CDR3 is made up of 13 amino acids. Looked up from germline, CDR1 is MDHEN and CDR2 is SYDVKM. Trimming cost V 4 bases and J 5 bases, with 12 bases left between them. The CDR3 sequence: CASSSRVTNEQYF. As DNA, the CDR3 is TGTGCCAGCAGTTCCCGGGTAACTAACGAGCAGTACTTC.

Many counts were recorded for this clonotype. V gene TRBV6-2 or TRBV6-3 combines with J gene TRBJ2-3; weak D call: TRBD2 (6 bases). The V gene's germline CDR1 is MNHEY and CDR2 SVGEGT. There are 12 residues in the CDR3. V was trimmed by 11 bases and J by 4 bases, leaving 13 bases between them. In DNA form, the CDR3 reads TGTGCCGGGGCTAGCGAGCCAGATACGCAGTATTTT. Translation: CAGASEPDTQYF.

Concerning this clonotype itself: At one boundary the junction diverges from the germline segment, which might be a read error. V and J are TRBV28 and TRBJ2-3, with 12 nucleotides matching TRBD2. CDR3 size: 16 residues. CDR1 and CDR2 from the germline V gene are MDHEN and SYDVKM. The CDR3 DNA reads TGTGCCAGCAGTAATCCGACTAGCGGGAGACCAGATACGCAGTGTTTT. It codes for CASSNPTSGRPDTQCF.

The chain carries TRBV5-1 and TRBJ2-1, with TRBD2 matching 12 bases. Germline CDR1 reads SGHRS; CDR2 reads YFSETQ. V lost 1 base to trimming and J lost 7 bases; unmatched junction nucleotides: 6. The CDR3 extends over 16 amino acids. Written as DNA, the CDR3 is TGCGCCAGCAGCTTGCCAACTCTAGCGGGAGGGAATGAGCAGTTCTTC. Protein product: CASSLPTLAGGNEQFF.

The table lists this clonotype with many counts. The genes are TRBV7-9 and TRBJ2-1, with a weak D call TRBD2 (6 bases). CDR1 is SEHNR and CDR2 is FQNEAQ in the germline V gene (reference sequence). The CDR3 loop spans 11 amino acids. Trimming cost V 8 bases and J 7 bases, with 9 bases left between them. CDR3: CASVAGNEQFF. CDR3 DNA: TGTGCCAGCGTGGCGGGGAATGAGCAGTTCTTC.

This clonotype was counted only a few times. The chain combines TRBV28 with TRBJ2-5, with TRBD2 matching 12 bases. Trimming cost V 6 bases and J 12 bases; bases outside gene matches: 20. This CDR3 comprises 17 residues. From germline, CDR1 is MDHEN and CDR2 SYDVKM. Here the CDR3 reads CASSRLAGAGGGSTKYF. Written as DNA, the CDR3 is TGTGCCAGCAGCAGACTAGCGGGAGCCGGGGGGGGGAGCACCAAGTACTTC.

This clonotype was observed a few times. The rearrangement links TRBV19 to TRBJ1-5, with D possibly matching TRBD1 (6 bases). Germline assignment: CDR1 LNHDA and CDR2 SQIVND (reference sequence). Trimming removed 5 bases from V and 6 bases from J, with 14 bases in between. CDR3 length equals 14 residues. The CDR3 nucleotides are TGTGCCAGTAGTGGGGGGGGGCTTGGTCAGCCCCAGCATTTT. It codes for CASSGGGLGQPQHF.

At least ten counts were recorded for this clonotype. The V call is TRBV2, the J call TRBJ2-1, with 14 bases lining up with TRBD2. CDR1 and CDR2 (germline): SNHLY, FYNNEI. This CDR3 has 17 amino acids. V lost 6 bases, J lost 0 bases, and 4 bases stayed unmatched. The CDR3 bases are TGTGCCAGCAGGGCCGGGACTAGCGGGAGCTCCTACAATGAGCAGTTCTTC. Its protein product is CASRAGTSGSSYNEQFF.

The J gene is TRBJ2-7, the V gene TRBV11-2; 11 nucleotides agree with TRBD2. Germline values: CDR1 SGHAT, CDR2 FQNNGV. The V gene end was trimmed by 6 bases and the J gene end by 2 bases; junction bases not matched to a gene: 12. This CDR3 is 17 amino acids long. The chain's CDR3 is CASRKKGTSGFTYEQYF. The CDR3 nucleotides are TGTGCCAGCAGGAAAAAGGGGACTAGCGGATTTACCTACGAGCAGTACTTC.

The V call is TRBV28, the J call TRBJ2-3; 10 nucleotides align to TRBD1. The V gene's germline CDR1 is MDHEN and CDR2 SYDVKM. The CDR3 length is 15 residues. Trimming took 3 bases from V and 7 from J; bases not matched to a gene: 7. In nucleotides, the CDR3 is TGTGCCAGCAGTTTTGCGGGACAGGGGTACCATACGCAGTATTTT. As protein: CASSFAGQGYHTQYF.